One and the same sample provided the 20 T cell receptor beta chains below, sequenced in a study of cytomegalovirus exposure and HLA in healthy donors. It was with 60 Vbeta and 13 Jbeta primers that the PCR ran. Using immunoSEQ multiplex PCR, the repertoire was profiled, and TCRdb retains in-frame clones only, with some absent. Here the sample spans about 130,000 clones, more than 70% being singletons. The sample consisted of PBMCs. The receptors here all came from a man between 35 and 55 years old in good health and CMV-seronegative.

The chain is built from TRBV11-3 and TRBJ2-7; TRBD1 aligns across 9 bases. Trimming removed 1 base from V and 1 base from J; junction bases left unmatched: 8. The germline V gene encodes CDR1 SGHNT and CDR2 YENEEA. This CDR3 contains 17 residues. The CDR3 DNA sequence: TGTGCCAGCAGCTTAGGCTTGTTCGGGACAGGGTCCTACGAGCAGTACTTC. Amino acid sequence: CASSLGLFGTGSYEQYF.

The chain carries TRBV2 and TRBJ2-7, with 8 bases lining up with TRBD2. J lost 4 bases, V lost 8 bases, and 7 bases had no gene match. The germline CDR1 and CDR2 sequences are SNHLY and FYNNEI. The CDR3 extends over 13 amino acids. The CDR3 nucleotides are TGTGCCAGCCACGGGACTAGTTGGTACGAGCAGTACTTC. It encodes CASHGTSWYEQYF. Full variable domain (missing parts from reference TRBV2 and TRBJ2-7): EPEVTQTPSHQVTQMGQEVILRCVPISNHLYFYWYRQILGQKVEFLVSFYNNEISEKSEIFDDQFSVERPDGSNFTLKIRSTKLEDSAMYFCASHGTSWYEQYFGPGTRLTVT.

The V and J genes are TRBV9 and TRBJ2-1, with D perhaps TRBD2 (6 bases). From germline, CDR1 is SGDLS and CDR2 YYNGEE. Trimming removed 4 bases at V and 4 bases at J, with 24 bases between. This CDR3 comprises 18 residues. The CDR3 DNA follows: TGTGCCAGCAGCCCCAAGCGGGTGGGCGGACTTAGGTACAATGAGCAGTTCTTC. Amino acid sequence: CASSPKRVGGLRYNEQFF.

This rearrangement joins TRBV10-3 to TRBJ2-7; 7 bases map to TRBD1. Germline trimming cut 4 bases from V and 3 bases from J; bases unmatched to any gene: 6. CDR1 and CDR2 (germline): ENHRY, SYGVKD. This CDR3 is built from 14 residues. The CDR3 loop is CAISARGYRYEQYF. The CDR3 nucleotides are TGTGCCATCAGTGCCAGGGGGTACCGCTACGAGCAGTACTTC.

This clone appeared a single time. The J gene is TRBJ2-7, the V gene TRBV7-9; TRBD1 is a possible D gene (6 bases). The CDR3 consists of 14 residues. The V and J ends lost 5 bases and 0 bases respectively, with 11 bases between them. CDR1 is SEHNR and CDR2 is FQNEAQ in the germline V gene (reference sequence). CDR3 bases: TGTGCCAGCAGCCCGACAGGCTTCTCCTACGAGCAGTACTTC. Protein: CASSPTGFSYEQYF.

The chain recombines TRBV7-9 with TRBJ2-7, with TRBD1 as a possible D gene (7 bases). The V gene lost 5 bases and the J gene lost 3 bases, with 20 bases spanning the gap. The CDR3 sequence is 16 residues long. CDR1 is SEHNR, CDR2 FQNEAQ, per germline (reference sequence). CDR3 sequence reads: CASSDYGGQIFYEQYF. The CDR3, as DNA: TGTGCCAGCAGCGACTACGGGGGACAGATCTTCTACGAGCAGTACTTC.

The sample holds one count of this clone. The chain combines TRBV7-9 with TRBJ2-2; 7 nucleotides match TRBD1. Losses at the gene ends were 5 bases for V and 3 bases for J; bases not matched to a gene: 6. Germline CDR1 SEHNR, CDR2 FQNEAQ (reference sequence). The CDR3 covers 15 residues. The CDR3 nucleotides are TGTGCCAGCAGCGAGAACAGGGGCGACACCGGGGAGCTGTTTTTT. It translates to CASSENRGDTGELFF.

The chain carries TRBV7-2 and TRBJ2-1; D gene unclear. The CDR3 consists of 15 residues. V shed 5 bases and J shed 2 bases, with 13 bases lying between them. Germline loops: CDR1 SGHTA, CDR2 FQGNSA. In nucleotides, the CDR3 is TGTGCCAGCAGCCAGAATCCATTCACCTACAATGAGCAGTTCTTC. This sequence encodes CASSQNPFTYNEQFF.

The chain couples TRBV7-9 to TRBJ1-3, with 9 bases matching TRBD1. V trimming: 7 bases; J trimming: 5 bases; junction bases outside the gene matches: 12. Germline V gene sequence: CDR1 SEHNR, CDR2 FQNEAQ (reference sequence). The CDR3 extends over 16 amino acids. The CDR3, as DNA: TGTGCCAGCATCAATTCACCGGGACAGGGCAGAAACACCATATATTTT. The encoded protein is CASINSPGQGRNTIYF. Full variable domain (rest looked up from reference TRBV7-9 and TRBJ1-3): DTGVSQNPRHKITKRGQNVTFRCDPISEHNRLYWYRQTLGQGPEFLTYFQNEAQLEKSRLLSDRFSAERPKGSFSTLEIQRTEQGDSAMYLCASINSPGQGRNTIYFGEGSWLTVV.

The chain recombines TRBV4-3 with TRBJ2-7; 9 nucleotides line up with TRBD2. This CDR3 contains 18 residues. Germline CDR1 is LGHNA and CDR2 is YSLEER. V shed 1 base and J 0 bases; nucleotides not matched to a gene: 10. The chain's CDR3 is CASSQALAGGTSSYEQYF. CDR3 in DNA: TGCGCCAGCAGCCAAGCTCTGGCGGGGGGGACAAGCTCCTACGAGCAGTACTTC.

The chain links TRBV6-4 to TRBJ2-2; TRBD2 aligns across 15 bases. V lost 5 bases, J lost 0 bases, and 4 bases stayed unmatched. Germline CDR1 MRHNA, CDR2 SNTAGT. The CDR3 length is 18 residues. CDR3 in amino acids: CASSPGLAGGTNTGELFF. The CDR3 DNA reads TGTGCCAGCAGTCCGGGACTAGCGGGGGGAACGAACACCGGGGAGCTGTTTTTT.

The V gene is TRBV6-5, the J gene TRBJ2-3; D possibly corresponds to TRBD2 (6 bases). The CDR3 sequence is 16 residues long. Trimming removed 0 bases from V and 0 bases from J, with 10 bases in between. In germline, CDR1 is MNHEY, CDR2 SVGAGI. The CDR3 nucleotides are TGTGCCAGCAGTTACTCGGGCGGGGATAGCACAGATACGCAGTATTTT. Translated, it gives CASSYSGGDSTDTQYF.

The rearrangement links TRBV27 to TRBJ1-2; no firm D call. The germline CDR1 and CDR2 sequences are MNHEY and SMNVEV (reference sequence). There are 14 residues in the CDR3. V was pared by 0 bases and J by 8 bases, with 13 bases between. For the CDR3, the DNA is TGTGCCAGCAGTTTATCCTCTGGCGGGCAGGGCTACACCTTC. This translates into CASSLSSGGQGYTF.

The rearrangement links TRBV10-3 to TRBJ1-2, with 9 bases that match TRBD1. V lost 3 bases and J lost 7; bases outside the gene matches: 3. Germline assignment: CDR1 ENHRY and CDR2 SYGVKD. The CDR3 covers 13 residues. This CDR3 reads CAISDRTGAGYTF. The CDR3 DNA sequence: TGTGCCATCAGTGACCGGACAGGGGCTGGCTACACCTTC.

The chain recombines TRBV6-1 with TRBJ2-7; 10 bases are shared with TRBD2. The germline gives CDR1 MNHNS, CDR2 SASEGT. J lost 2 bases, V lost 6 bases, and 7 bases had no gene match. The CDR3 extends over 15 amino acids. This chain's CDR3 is CASSLSGGGAYEQYF. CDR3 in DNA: TGTGCCAGCAGCCTAAGCGGGGGGGGAGCCTACGAGCAGTACTTC.

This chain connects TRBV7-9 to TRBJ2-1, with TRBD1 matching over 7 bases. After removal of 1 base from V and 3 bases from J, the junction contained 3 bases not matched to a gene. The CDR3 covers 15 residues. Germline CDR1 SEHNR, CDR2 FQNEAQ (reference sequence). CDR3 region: CASSLGDSDYNEQFF. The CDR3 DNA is TGTGCCAGCAGCTTAGGGGACAGCGACTACAATGAGCAGTTCTTC.

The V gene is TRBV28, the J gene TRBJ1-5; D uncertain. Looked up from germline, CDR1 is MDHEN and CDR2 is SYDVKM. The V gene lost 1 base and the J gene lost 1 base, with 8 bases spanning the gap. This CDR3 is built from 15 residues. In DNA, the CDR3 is TGTGCCAGCAGTTTATCGAGTCCCAGCAATCAGCCCCAGCATTTT. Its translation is CASSLSSPSNQPQHF.

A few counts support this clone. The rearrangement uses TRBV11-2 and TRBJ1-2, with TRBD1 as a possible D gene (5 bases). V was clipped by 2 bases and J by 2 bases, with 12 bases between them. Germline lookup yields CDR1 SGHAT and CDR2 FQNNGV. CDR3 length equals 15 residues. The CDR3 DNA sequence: TGTGCCAGCAGCTTACGGAGGGGTTCGAACTATGGCTACACCTTC. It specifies CASSLRRGSNYGYTF.

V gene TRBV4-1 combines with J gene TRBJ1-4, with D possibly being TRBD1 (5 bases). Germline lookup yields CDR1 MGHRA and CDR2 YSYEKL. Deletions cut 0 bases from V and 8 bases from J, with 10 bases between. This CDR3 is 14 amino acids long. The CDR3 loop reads CASSQESGHEKLFF. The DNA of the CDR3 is TGCGCCAGCAGCCAAGAATCTGGACACGAAAAACTGTTTTTT.

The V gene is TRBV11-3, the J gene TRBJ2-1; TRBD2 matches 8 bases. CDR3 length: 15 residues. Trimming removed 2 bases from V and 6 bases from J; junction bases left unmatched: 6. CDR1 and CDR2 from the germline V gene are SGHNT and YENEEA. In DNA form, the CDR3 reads TGTGCCAGCAGCTTACGGGAGGGGAGTGGCAATGAGCAGTTCTTC. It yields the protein CASSLREGSGNEQFF.